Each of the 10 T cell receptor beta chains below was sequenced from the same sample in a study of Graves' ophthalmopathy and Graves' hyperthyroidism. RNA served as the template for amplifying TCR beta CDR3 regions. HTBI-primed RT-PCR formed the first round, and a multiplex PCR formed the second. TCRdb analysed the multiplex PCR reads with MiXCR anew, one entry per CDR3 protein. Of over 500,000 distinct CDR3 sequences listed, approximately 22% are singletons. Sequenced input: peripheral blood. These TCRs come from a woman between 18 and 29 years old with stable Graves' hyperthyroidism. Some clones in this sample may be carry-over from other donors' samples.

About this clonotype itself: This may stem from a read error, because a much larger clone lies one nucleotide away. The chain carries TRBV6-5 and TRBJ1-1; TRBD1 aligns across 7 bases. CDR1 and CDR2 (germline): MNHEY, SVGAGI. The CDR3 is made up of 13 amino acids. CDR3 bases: TGTGCCATCAGTTACGATGAGGGACAGCAAGCTTTCTTT. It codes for CAISYDEGQQAFF.

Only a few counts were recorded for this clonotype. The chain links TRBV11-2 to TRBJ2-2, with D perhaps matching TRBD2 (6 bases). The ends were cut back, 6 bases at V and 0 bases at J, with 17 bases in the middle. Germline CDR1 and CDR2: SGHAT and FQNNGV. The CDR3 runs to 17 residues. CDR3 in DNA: TGTGCCAGCAGAGTATCCCTTGCGGGACCGAACACCGGGGAGCTGTTTTTT. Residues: CASRVSLAGPNTGELFF.

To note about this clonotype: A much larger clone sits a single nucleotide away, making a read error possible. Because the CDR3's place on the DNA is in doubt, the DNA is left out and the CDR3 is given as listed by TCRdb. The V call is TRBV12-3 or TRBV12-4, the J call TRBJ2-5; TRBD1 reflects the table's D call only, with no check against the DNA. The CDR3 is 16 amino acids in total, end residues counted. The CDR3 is CASSFGPGTGAETKYF.

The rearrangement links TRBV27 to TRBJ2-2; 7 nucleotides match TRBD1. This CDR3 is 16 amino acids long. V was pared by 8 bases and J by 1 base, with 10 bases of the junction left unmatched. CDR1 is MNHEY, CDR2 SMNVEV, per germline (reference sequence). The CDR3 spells CASRGARTGNTGELFF. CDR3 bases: TGTGCCAGCCGAGGGGCTCGGACAGGGAACACCGGGGAGCTGTTTTTT.

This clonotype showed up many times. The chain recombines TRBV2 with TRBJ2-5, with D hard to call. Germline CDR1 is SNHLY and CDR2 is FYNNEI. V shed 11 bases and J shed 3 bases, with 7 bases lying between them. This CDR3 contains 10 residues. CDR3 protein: CAYQKETQYF. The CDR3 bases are TGTGCCTATCAGAAAGAGACCCAGTACTTC.

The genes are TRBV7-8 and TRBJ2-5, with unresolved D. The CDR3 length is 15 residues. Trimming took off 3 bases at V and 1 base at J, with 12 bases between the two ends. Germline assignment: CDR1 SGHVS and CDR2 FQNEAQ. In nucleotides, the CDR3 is TGTGCCAGCAGCTTGGCGTCTAGTCGCCAAGAGACCCAGTACTTC. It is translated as CASSLASSRQETQYF.

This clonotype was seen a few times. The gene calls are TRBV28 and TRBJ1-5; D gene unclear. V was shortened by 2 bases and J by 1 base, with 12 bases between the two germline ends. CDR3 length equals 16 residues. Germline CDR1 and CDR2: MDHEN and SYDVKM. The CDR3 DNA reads TGTGCCAGCAGTTTAATCGGCCAGGTCAGCAATCAGCCCCAGCATTTT. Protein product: CASSLIGQVSNQPQHF.

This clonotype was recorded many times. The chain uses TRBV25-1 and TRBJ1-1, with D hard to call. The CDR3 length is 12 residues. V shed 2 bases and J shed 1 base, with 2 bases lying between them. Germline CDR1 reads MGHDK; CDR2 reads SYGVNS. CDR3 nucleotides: TGTGCCAGCAGTGAAGGGAACACTGAAGCTTTCTTT. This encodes CASSEGNTEAFF.

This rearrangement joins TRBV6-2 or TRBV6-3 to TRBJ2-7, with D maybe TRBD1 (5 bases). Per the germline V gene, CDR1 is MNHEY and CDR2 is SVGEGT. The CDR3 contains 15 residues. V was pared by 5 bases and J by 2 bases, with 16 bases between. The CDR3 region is CASSHRGTPAYEQYF. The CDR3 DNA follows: TGTGCCAGCAGTCATAGGGGTACCCCCGCCTACGAGCAGTACTTC.

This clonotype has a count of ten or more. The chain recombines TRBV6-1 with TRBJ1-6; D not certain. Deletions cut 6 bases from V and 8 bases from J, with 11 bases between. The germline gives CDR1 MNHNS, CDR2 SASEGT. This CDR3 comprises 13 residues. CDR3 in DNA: TGTGCCAGCAGCTATGACACCGATTCACCCCTCCACTTT. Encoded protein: CASSYDTDSPLHF.